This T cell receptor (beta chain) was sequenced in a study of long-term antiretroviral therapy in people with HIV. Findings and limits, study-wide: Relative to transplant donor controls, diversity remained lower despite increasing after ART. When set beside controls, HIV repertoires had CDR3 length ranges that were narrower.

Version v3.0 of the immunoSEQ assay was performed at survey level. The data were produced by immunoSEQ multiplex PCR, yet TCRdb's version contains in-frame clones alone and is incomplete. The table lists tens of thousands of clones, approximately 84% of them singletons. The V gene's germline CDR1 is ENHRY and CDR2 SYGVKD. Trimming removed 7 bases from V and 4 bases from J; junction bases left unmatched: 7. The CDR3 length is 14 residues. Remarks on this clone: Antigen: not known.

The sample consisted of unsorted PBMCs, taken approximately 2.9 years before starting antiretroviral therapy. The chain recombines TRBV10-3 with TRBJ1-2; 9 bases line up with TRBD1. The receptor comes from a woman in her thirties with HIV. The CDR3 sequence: CAITTGGWGYGYTF. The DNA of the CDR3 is TGTGCCATCACAACAGGGGGCTGGGGCTATGGCTACACCTTC.